The following is a TCR beta chain sequence with its context. Its binding antigen is unknown. Base qualities are not recorded, but no much larger clone differs from it by a single base. Genomic DNA was extracted from sorted cells for sequencing of the TCRbeta CDR3 region. The immunoSEQ Assay was used to sequence the TCRbeta CDR3 regions. In its TCRdb copy, this immuneACCESS table keeps in-frame sequences only and misses some clones. Where compared with another copy, unresolved V genes explain less than half of these, and the others have no known cause. A total of tens of thousands of clones appear in this sample, approximately 84% of them only once. Around 21% of the sample is in the top ten clones. V and J lose 0 bases and 3 bases, and a span of 7 bases separates them. The CDR3 contains 13 residues, cysteine and phenylalanine counted. Only the CDR3 DNA is retained, 39 bases long and in frame from the first base. The germline V gene provides CDR1 SGHDT and CDR2 YYEEEE.

These data originate in a study of OX40 agonist ivuxolimab in advanced cancers. The study in broad terms: Ivuxolimab was a fully human IgG2 agonistic monoclonal antibody targeting the costimulatory receptor OX40 (CD134). Partial responses occurred in three dose-escalation patients: two with cutaneous melanoma and one with hepatocellular carcinoma. The point of sequencing TCRbeta in the periphery was to test whether ivuxolimab changed TCR sequence diversity and drove clonal T-cell expansion. The monotherapy dose-escalation portion (N of about 52 patients) of the phase I ivuxolimab trial is reported in the paper. Intravenous ivuxolimab was administered to patients every 2 weeks at six dose levels: 0.01, 0.1, 0.3, 1.5, 3 and 10 mg/kg. Prior anti-PD-1, anti-PD-L1 or anti-CTLA-4 therapy was permitted, and approximately 40% of dose-escalation patients had received checkpoint inhibitors. Of the approximately 54 dose-escalation patients, hepatocellular carcinoma was present in about 20, melanoma in approximately 15, renal cell carcinoma in 9 and head and neck cancer in 9. In the dose-escalation cohort, roughly 82% of patients were male, and the mean age was 60 years with a range of about 20 to 80.

The trial excluded patients who had a history of autoimmune disease or were on systemic immunosuppression. Peripheral blood for TCR sequencing was collected from all dose cohorts at baseline, on cycle 4 day 1, and on cycle 7 day 1. The samples were taken from a phase I, first-in-human, multicenter, open-label dose-escalation trial of ivuxolimab. Adults with locally advanced or metastatic melanoma, renal cell carcinoma, hepatocellular carcinoma or head and neck squamous cell carcinoma were enrolled in the trial. CD4+ and CD8+ T cells were sorted separately from peripheral blood before TCR sequencing. The research as a whole found: The antigen specificity of the peripheral T cells that underwent clonal expansion was not determined. Partial responders in the 0.1-3.0 mg/kg groups had among the lowest normalized peripheral clonal expansion, especially among CD8+ T cells. After ivuxolimab, expanded clones were on average more numerous among CD8+ T cells than among CD4+ T cells. Low levels of normalized T-cell clonal expansion were also seen in some patients who did not respond. At doses of 0.1 to 3.0 mg/kg, clonal expansion of both CD4+ and CD8+ T cells in blood was seen between baseline and week 6.

The clonotype originates from an adult with an advanced solid tumor such as melanoma, head and neck, liver or kidney cancer. Recombination linked TRBV5-6 to TRBJ2-7; a confident D gene designation cannot be given. The sample consisted of CD4+ or CD8+ T cells sorted from blood, taken in a trial of the OX40 agonist ivuxolimab. The DNA reads as follows: TGTGCCAGCAGCTTGGGGACCGACTACGAGCAGTACTTC. This codes for CASSLGTDYEQYF.